Each of the 23 T cell receptor beta chains below was sequenced from the same sample in a study of T-cell memory formation after mild COVID-19. TCRdb redid the calling of the 5' RACE reads with MiXCR, one entry per CDR3 protein. The sample holds hundreds of thousands of distinct CDR3 sequences, around 8% seen once. The sequencing input was PBMCs or a T cell subset sorted from them (not recorded which). All receptors come from a young man who had mild COVID-19 (a few samples of this study predate the infection). Cell type and time point are not known.

This clonotype has at least ten counts. Here the CDR3 DNA reads TGTGCCATCAGTGATCACGGACTAGCGGGGGCCGGGGGAGATACGCAGTATTTT. Translated: CAISDHGLAGAGGDTQYF. The chain joins TRBV10-3 to TRBJ2-3; TRBD2 matches 13 bases. The CDR3 is 18 amino acids. Germline assignment: CDR1 ENHRY and CDR2 SYGVKD. J gave up 5 bases and V 3 bases, and 11 bases lay outside the gene matches.

This clonotype was seen a handful of times. The chain carries TRBV5-5 and TRBJ2-5; D is uncertain. This CDR3 has 13 residues. Trimming cost V 0 bases and J 3 bases, with 6 bases left between them. Germline V CDR1 and CDR2: SGHKS, YYEKEE (reference sequence). The CDR3 loop is CASSLVPKETQYF. The CDR3 DNA reads as TGTGCCAGCAGCTTGGTACCAAAAGAGACCCAGTACTTC. The variable domain in full, completed from reference TRBV5-5 and TRBJ2-5, reads DAGVTQSPTHLIKTRGQQVTLRCSPISGHKSVSWYQQVLGQGPQFIFQYYEKEERGRGNFPDRFSARQFPNYSSELNVNALLLGDSALYLCASSLVPKETQYFGPGTRLLVL.

This clonotype came up a few times. J is TRBJ1-1 and V is TRBV10-3, with a possible D match to TRBD1 (6 bases). Germline-derived CDR1 and CDR2 are ENHRY and SYGVKD. This CDR3 contains 14 residues. Trimming took off 4 bases at V and 5 bases at J, with 14 bases between the two ends. The CDR3 protein is CAISVGGAGTEAFF. The CDR3 bases are TGTGCCATCAGTGTTGGGGGCGCGGGTACTGAAGCTTTCTTT.

This clonotype has ten or more counts. The CDR3 is CASSLYGDATGELFF. DNA of the CDR3: TGCGCCAGCAGCTTGTACGGGGATGCGACCGGGGAGCTGTTTTTT. The chain couples TRBV5-1 to TRBJ2-2, with D tentatively TRBD2 (5 bases). The V end lost 1 base, the J end lost 5 bases, and 12 bases lay between the germline ends. Germline CDR1 SGHRS, CDR2 YFSETQ. The CDR3 sequence is 15 residues long.

V and J are TRBV5-6 and TRBJ1-5; D possibly corresponds to TRBD1 (6 bases). Trimming took 0 bases from V and 7 from J, leaving 11 bases between them. Germline V gives CDR1 SGHDT, CDR2 YYEEEE. The length of the CDR3 is 14 residues. The CDR3 protein is CASSLGGGDQPQHF. The CDR3 DNA sequence: TGTGCCAGCAGCTTGGGAGGGGGGGACCAGCCCCAGCATTTT.

The chain uses TRBV28 and TRBJ1-2, with unresolved D. V lost 8 bases, J lost 5 bases, and 12 bases lay in between. CDR1 is MDHEN and CDR2 is SYDVKM in the germline V gene. This CDR3 contains 12 residues. The CDR3: CASYEVGYGYTF. The DNA of the CDR3 is TGTGCCAGCTACGAGGTCGGGTATGGCTACACCTTC.

This clonotype was detected only a few times. The rearrangement uses TRBV20-1 and TRBJ1-4; tentative D call: TRBD1 (5 bases). Germline assignment: CDR1 DFQATT and CDR2 SNEGSKA (reference sequence). The CDR3 spans 13 residues. Trimming took 6 bases from V and 2 from J, leaving 10 bases between them. The CDR3 loop reads CSAHPGTNEKLFF. As DNA, the CDR3 is TGCAGTGCCCATCCAGGGACTAATGAAAAACTGTTTTTT.

This clonotype has only a few counts. The gene calls are TRBV3-1 and TRBJ1-2, with a possible D match to TRBD1 (6 bases). This CDR3 contains 16 residues. Trimming stripped 0 bases from V and 6 bases from J, with 17 bases between. CDR1 is LGHDT, CDR2 YNNKEL, per germline (reference sequence). In DNA form, the CDR3 reads TGTGCCAGCAGCCAAGATCCTGAACAGGGTACCCATGGCTACACCTTC. Encoded protein: CASSQDPEQGTHGYTF.

This chain joins TRBV6-2 or TRBV6-3 and TRBJ1-5; D ambiguous. This CDR3 is built from 13 residues. The V and J ends lost 8 bases and 4 bases respectively, with 12 bases between them. Germline V gene sequence: CDR1 MNHEY, CDR2 SVGEGT. CDR3: CASRRSPNQPQHF. The CDR3 coding sequence is TGTGCCAGCCGACGTAGTCCTAATCAGCCCCAGCATTTT.

This clonotype has only a few counts. V and J are TRBV6-5 and TRBJ1-1; 7 bases align to TRBD1. V was clipped by 8 bases and J by 3 bases; unmatched bases: 9. Germline CDR1 and CDR2: MNHEY and SVGAGI. The CDR3 consists of 14 residues. The CDR3 DNA reads TGTGCCAGCTGGGGGGAGGGGGCGGACACTGAAGCTTTCTTT. This sequence encodes CASWGEGADTEAFF.

This clonotype appeared a few times. This chain connects TRBV12-5 to TRBJ1-5; unclear D gene. The CDR3 spans 13 residues. The germline CDR1 and CDR2 sequences are LGHNT and FRNRAP. The V and J ends lost 2 bases and 7 bases respectively, with 9 bases between them. The CDR3 coding sequence is TGTGCTAGTGGTTTGTACAGTTGGCAGCCCCAGCATTTT. It yields the protein CASGLYSWQPQHF.

The V and J genes are TRBV20-1 and TRBJ2-7; 11 bases are shared with TRBD2. This CDR3 is built from 16 residues. The germline CDR1 and CDR2 sequences are DFQATT and SNEGSKA (reference sequence). The V segment lost 0 bases and the J segment 4 bases; nucleotides outside the gene matches: 8. The CDR3 region is CSARDHLAGGYYEQYV. The CDR3 coding sequence is TGCAGTGCTAGAGATCATCTAGCGGGGGGATATTACGAGCAGTACGTC.

This clonotype turned up a few times. The J gene is TRBJ2-7, the V gene TRBV4-1; D is ambiguous. The V gene lost 3 bases and the J gene lost 4 bases, with 10 bases spanning the gap. Germline lookup yields CDR1 MGHRA and CDR2 YSYEKL. This CDR3 region has 13 residues. The CDR3 sequence: CASSQGVGYEQYF. The CDR3 coding sequence is TGCGCCAGCAGCCAGGGCGTCGGGTACGAGCAGTACTTC.

This clonotype was counted a few times. V and J are TRBV5-4 and TRBJ2-3, with unresolved D. CDR1 is SGHNT, CDR2 YYREEE, per germline (reference sequence). The CDR3 spans 14 residues. The V and J ends lost 1 base and 5 bases respectively, with 11 bases between them. Written as DNA, the CDR3 is TGTGCCAGCAGCTTGAGTTATTCGGTAGATACGCAGTATTTT. Translated, it gives CASSLSYSVDTQYF.

Only a few counts were recorded for this clonotype. This chain uses TRBV6-6 with TRBJ1-1, with D possibly being TRBD1 (6 bases). The CDR3 has 15 amino acids. Germline assignment: CDR1 MNHNY and CDR2 SVGAGI (reference sequence). Trimming removed 1 base at V and 1 base at J, with 10 bases between. CDR3 protein: CASSYWGATNTEAFF. In nucleotides, the CDR3 is TGTGCCAGCAGTTACTGGGGGGCGACGAACACTGAAGCTTTCTTT.

This clonotype came up a few times. The V and J genes are TRBV27 and TRBJ2-3; D not resolved. CDR3 size: 14 residues. Looked up from germline, CDR1 is MNHEY and CDR2 is SMNVEV (reference sequence). The V gene lost 9 bases and the J gene lost 0 bases, with 13 bases spanning the gap. CDR3 residues: CASALSSSTDTQYF. The CDR3 bases are TGTGCCAGTGCGCTCAGTTCTAGCACAGATACGCAGTATTTT.

In its sample, this clonotype was seen many times. V and J are TRBV6-5 and TRBJ2-1; D is perhaps TRBD2 (6 bases). The CDR3 is 17 amino acids. Germline V gene data show CDR1 as MNHEY and CDR2 as SVGAGI. Here the CDR3 reads CATRPRGRRGMGNEQFF. CDR3 in DNA: TGTGCGACCAGGCCGCGGGGACGTCGGGGAATGGGGAATGAGCAGTTCTTC.

The chain couples TRBV7-3 to TRBJ2-5; possible D gene TRBD1, 6 bases. The CDR3 contains 16 residues. The germline V and J ends were trimmed by 2 bases and 7 bases, with 20 bases remaining between them. Germline CDR1 reads SGHTA; CDR2 reads FQGTGA. The chain's CDR3 is CASSLQALGSGATQYF. The CDR3 DNA is TGTGCCAGCAGCTTACAGGCCCTCGGGTCAGGGGCGACCCAGTACTTC.

This clonotype was seen at least ten times. The CDR3 is CASSFRGGSSTDTQYF. Written as DNA, the CDR3 is TGTGCCAGCAGCTTCAGAGGGGGTTCTAGCACAGATACGCAGTATTTT. The chain links TRBV9 to TRBJ2-3, with a weak D call TRBD1 (6 bases). CDR1 is SGDLS and CDR2 is YYNGEE in the germline V gene. V was clipped by 4 bases and J by 0 bases, with 15 bases between them. This CDR3 spans 16 amino acids.

This clonotype was detected only a few times. At one end the junction does not follow the germline gene, possibly because of a read error. The chain joins TRBV19 to TRBJ1-5; 8 bases line up with TRBD1. Germline CDR1 and CDR2: LNHDA and SQIVND (reference sequence). This CDR3 region has 16 residues. CDR3 amino acids: CASSLERQGSNQPQHF. The CDR3 DNA sequence: TGTGCCAGTAGTTTAGAGAGACAGGGGTCCAATCAGCCCCAGCATTTT.

The table lists this clonotype with a few counts. The J gene is TRBJ1-2, the V gene TRBV18; possible D gene TRBD1, 5 bases. The CDR3 totals 14 residues. V was trimmed by 2 bases and J by 6 bases, leaving 13 bases between them. Germline-derived CDR1 and CDR2 are KGHSH and LQKENI. CDR3 region: CASSPGSGGHGYTF. The CDR3 bases are TGTGCCAGCTCACCAGGGAGCGGGGGACATGGCTACACCTTC.

In this sample, this clonotype turned up many times. The rearrangement joins TRBV5-5 to TRBJ2-7; 13 nucleotides line up with TRBD2. V lost 7 bases and J lost 0; bases outside the gene matches: 4. The CDR3 loop spans 15 amino acids. From germline, CDR1 is SGHKS and CDR2 YYEKEE (reference sequence). CDR3 region: CASAGTSGVSYEQYF. The CDR3 DNA sequence: TGTGCCAGCGCCGGGACTAGCGGGGTCTCCTACGAGCAGTACTTC. The whole variable domain, filled in from reference TRBV5-5 and TRBJ2-7, reads DAGVTQSPTHLIKTRGQQVTLRCSPISGHKSVSWYQQVLGQGPQFIFQYYEKEERGRGNFPDRFSARQFPNYSSELNVNALLLGDSALYLCASAGTSGVSYEQYFGPGTRLTVT.

This rearrangement joins TRBV6-6 to TRBJ2-3, with TRBD1 matching over 7 bases. Trimming removed 6 bases from V and 4 bases from J; junction bases left unmatched: 7. The CDR3 is 14 amino acids. The germline V gene encodes CDR1 MNHNY and CDR2 SVGAGI (reference sequence). The DNA for the CDR3 is TGTGCCAGCAGAACTTGGGACAGACCAGATACGCAGTATTTT. Translated, it gives CASRTWDRPDTQYF.